The rows below give T cell receptor beta chains drawn from one sample of a study of molecular identifiers for immune sequencing clone quantification. TCRdb itself ran the PCR reads through MiXCR, one entry per CDR3 protein. Here the sample spans over 550,000 distinct CDR3 sequences, less than 30% being singletons. Sequencing was performed on naive CD8+ T cells from blood, with Jurkat cell RNA spiked in. These receptors originate from a human donor in good health. Some libraries in this study had Jurkat cell RNA spiked in. CDR3s include the opening cysteine and the closing phenylalanine or tryptophan. A D gene is named only where the DNA matches it firmly. Size is stated for part of the rows, as once, few or many counts, or as a class when the clone is expanded.

J | D | size | V | DNA | CDR3
TRBJ1-1 | . | . | TRBV20-1 | TGCAGTGCTAGAGTGGGGGAGAACACTGAAGCTTTCTTT | CSARVGENTEAFF
TRBJ1-6 | . | . | TRBV30 | TGTGCCTGGAGTTTCGGGACTCGCTATAATTCACCCCTCCACTTT | CAWSFGTRYNSPLHF
TRBJ2-7 | . | once | TRBV11-2 | TGTGCCAGCAGCCCGGACGGACAGCCCTACGAGCAGTACTTC | CASSPDGQPYEQYF
TRBJ1-3 | . | . | TRBV20-1 | TGCAGTGCTAGAGAACCGGGACCTAACACCATATATTTT | CSAREPGPNTIYF
TRBJ2-7 | . | many | TRBV2 | TGTGCCAGCAGTGAAGCAGGTGGCGGGCTCTACGAGCAGTACTTC | CASSEAGGGLYEQYF
TRBJ2-5 | . | few | TRBV4-3 | TGCGCCAGCAGCCAAGATCCCCCCCGGGGGTCTGTCGGGGAGACCCAGTACTTC | CASSQDPPRGSVGETQYF
TRBJ2-1 | . | many | TRBV20-1 | TGCAGTCCACTCCCGGGCTCGGAGCAGTTCTTC | CSPLPGSEQFF
TRBJ1-4 | . | . | TRBV19 | TGTGCCAGTAGTATAGATTGGGGGCGCCGGGAAAAACTGTATTTT | CASSIDWGRREKLYF
TRBJ1-6 | TRBD1 | . | TRBV20-1 | TGCAGTGCTAGAGTGGACAGGAGCTCCTATAATTCACCCCTCCACTTT | CSARVDRSSYNSPLHF
TRBJ2-2 | TRBD2 | few | TRBV7-9 | TGTGCCAGCGGAATTAGCGGGAGTAACGCCGGGGAGCTGTTTTTT | CASGISGSNAGELFF
TRBJ1-1 | . | many | TRBV29-1 | TGCAGCGTTGAGTTGGTGAGCACTGAAGCTTTCTTT | CSVELVSTEAFF
TRBJ2-7 | TRBD1 | many | TRBV30 | TGTGCCTGGAGTTACTCAATCCGGGACAGCTACGAGCAGTACTTC | CAWSYSIRDSYEQYF
TRBJ1-1 | . | . | TRBV13 | TGTGCCAGCAGCCCTGGCAGGGGTACCACTGAAGCTTTCTTT | CASSPGRGTTEAFF
TRBJ2-4 | TRBD2 | . | TRBV4-1 | TGCGCCAGCAGCCTACCCCAGGGAGGGTACCAGTACTTC | CASSLPQGGYQYF
TRBJ2-5 | . | many | TRBV2 | TGTGCCAGCAGTTCCCTTCCCCCCGGGGGCGAAGAGACCCAGTACTTC | CASSSLPPGGEETQYF
TRBJ2-5 | . | . | TRBV14 | TGTGCCAGCAGCCACTACAAGTACCAAGGGACCCAGTACTTC | CASSHYKYQGTQYF
TRBJ2-5 | . | few | TRBV7-9 | TGTGCCAGCAGCTTACCCCGACAGGCCCAAGAGACCCAGTACTTC | CASSLPRQAQETQYF